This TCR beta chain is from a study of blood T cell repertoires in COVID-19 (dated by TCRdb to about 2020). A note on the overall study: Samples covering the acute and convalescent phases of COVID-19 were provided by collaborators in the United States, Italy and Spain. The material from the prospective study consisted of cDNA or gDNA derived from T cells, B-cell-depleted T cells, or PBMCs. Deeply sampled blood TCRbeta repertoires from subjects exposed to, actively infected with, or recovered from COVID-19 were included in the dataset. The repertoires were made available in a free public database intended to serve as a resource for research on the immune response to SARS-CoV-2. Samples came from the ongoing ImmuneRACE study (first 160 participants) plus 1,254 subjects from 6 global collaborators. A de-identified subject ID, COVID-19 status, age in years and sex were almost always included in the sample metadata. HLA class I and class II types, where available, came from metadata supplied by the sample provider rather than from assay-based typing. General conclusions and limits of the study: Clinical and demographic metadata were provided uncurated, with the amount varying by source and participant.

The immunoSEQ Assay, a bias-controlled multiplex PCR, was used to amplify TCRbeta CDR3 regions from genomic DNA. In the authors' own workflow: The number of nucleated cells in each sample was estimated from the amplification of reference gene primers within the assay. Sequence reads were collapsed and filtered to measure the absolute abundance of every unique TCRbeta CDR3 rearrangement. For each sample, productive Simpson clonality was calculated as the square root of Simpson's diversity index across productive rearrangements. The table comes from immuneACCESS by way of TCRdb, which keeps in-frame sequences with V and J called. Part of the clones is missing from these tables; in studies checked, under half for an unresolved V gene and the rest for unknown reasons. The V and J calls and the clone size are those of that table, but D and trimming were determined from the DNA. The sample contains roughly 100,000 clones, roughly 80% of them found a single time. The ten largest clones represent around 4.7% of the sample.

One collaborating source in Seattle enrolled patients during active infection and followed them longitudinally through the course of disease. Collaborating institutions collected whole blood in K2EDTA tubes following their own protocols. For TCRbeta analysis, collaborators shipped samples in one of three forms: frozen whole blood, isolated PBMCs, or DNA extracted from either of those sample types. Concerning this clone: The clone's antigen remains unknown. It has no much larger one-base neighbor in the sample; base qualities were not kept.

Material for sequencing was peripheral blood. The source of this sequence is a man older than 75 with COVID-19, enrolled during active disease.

CDR3 loop: CASSYSSLTDTQYF. The nucleotide sequence reads TGTGCCAGCAGTTACTCGAGTCTCACAGATACGCAGTATTTT. Here the chain combines TRBV6-5 and TRBJ2-3; the D gene lacks a confident call. V and J lose 0 bases and 2 bases, and a span of 6 bases separates them. The CDR3 runs 14 amino acids, cysteine and phenylalanine included. Solely the CDR3 DNA is kept, with 42 bases framed from the first base. The germline V gene supplies CDR1 MNHEY and CDR2 SVGAGI.